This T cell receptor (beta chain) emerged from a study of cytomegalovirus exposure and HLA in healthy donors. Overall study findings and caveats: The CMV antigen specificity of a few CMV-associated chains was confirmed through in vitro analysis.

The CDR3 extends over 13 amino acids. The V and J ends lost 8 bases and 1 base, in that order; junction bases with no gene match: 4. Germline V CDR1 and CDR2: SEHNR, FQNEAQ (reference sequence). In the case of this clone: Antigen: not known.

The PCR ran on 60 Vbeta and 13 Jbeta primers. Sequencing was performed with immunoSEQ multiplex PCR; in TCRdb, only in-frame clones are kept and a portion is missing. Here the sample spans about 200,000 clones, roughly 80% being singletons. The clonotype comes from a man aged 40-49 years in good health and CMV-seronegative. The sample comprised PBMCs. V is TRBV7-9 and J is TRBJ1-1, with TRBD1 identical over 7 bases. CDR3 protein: CASLGQENTEAFF. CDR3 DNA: TGTGCCAGCTTAGGACAGGAGAACACTGAAGCTTTCTTT. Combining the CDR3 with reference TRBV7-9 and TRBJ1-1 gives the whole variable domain DTGVSQNPRHKITKRGQNVTFRCDPISEHNRLYWYRQTLGQGPEFLTYFQNEAQLEKSRLLSDRFSAERPKGSFSTLEIQRTEQGDSAMYLCASLGQENTEAFFGQGTRLTVV.